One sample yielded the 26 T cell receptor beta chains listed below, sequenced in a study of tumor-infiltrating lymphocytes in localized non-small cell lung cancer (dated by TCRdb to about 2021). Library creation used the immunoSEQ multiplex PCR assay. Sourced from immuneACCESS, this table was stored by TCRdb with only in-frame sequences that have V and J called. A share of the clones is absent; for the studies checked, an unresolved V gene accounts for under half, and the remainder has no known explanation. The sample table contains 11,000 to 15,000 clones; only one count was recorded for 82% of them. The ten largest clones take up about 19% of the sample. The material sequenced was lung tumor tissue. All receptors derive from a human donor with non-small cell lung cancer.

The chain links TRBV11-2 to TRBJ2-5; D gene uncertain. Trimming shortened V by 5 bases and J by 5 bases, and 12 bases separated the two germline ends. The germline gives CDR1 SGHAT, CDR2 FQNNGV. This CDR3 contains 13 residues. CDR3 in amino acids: CASSIGEKETQYF. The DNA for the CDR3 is TGTGCCAGCAGCATAGGTGAGAAGGAGACCCAGTACTTC.

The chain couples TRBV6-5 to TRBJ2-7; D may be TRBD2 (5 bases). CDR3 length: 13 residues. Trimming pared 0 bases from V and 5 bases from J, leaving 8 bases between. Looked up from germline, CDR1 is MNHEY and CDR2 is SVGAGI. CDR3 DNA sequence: TGTGCCAGCAGTTACTCAGCGGAGCACGAGCAGTACTTC. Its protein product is CASSYSAEHEQYF.

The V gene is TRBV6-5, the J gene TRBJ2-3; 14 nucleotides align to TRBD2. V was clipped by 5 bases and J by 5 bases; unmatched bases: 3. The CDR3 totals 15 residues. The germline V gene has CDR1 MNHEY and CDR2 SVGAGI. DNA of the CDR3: TGTGCCAGCAGTCGAGGACTAGCGGGGGGAGATACGCAGTATTTT. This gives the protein CASSRGLAGGDTQYF.

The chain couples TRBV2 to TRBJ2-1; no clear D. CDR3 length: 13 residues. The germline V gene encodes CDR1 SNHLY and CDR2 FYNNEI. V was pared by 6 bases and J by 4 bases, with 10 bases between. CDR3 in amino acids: CASSESGYNEQFF. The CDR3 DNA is TGTGCCAGCAGCGAAAGTGGGTACAATGAGCAGTTCTTC.

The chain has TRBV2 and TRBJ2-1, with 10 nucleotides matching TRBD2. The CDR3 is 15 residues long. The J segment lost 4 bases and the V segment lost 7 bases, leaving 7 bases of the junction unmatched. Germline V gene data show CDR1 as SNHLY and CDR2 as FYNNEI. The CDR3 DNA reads TGTGCCAGCAAATTAACTAGCGGGGCTTACAATGAGCAGTTCTTC. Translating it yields CASKLTSGAYNEQFF.

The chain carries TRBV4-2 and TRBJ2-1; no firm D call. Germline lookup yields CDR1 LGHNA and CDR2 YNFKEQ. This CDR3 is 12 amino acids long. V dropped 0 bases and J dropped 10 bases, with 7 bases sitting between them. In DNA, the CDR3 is TGTGCCAGCAGCCAAGATGGGCGGGAGCAGTTCTTC. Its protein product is CASSQDGREQFF.

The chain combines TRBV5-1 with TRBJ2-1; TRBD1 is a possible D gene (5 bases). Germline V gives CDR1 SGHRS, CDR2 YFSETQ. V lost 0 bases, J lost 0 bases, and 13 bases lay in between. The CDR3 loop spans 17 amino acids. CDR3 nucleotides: TGCGCCAGCAGCTTGGCCCTGGACACGAGCTCCTACAATGAGCAGTTCTTC. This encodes CASSLALDTSSYNEQFF. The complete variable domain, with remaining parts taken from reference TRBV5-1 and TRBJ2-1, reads KAGVTQTPRYLIKTRGQQVTLSCSPISGHRSVSWYQQTPGQGLQFLFEYFSETQRNKGNFPGRFSGRQFSNSRSEMNVSTLELGDSALYLCASSLALDTSSYNEQFFGPGTRLTVL.

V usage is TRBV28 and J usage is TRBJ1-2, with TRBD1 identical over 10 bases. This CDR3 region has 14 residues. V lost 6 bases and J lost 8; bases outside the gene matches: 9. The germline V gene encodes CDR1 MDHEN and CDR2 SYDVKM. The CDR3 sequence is CASSPTGGGRGYTF. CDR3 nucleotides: TGTGCCAGCAGCCCGACAGGGGGCGGGAGAGGCTACACCTTC.

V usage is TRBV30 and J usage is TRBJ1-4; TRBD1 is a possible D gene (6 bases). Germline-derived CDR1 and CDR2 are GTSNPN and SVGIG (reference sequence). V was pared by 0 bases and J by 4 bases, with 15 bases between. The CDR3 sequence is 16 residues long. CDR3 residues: CAWSVIPGGLNEKLFF. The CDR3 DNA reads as TGTGCCTGGAGTGTCATTCCGGGGGGCCTTAATGAAAAACTGTTTTTT.

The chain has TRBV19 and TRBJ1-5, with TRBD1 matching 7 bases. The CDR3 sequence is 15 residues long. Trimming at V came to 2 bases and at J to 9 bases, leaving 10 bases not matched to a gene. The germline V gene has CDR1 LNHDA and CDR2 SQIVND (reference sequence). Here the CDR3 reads CASSISRQGGRPQHF. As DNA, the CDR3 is TGTGCCAGTAGTATATCCCGACAGGGCGGGAGGCCCCAGCATTTT.

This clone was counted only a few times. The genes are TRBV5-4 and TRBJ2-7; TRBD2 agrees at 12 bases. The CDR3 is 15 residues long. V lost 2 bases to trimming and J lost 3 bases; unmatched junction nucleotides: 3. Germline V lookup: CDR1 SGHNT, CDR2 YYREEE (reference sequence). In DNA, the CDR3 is TGTGCCAGCAGCTTCCGGACTAGCGGGGTCTACGAGCAGTACTTC. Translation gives CASSFRTSGVYEQYF. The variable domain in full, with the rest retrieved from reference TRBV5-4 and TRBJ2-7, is ETGVTQSPTHLIKTRGQQVTLRCSSQSGHNTVSWYQQALGQGPQFIFQYYREEENGRGNFPPRFSGLQFPNYSSELNVNALELDDSALYLCASSFRTSGVYEQYFGPGTRLTVT.

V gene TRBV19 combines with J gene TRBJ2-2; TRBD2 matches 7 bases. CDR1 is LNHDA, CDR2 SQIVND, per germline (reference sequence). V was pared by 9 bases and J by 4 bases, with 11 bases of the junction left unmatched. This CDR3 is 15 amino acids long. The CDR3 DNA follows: TGTGCCAGCCGGGTGGCGGGAGCTGGCACCGGGGAGCTGTTTTTT. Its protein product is CASRVAGAGTGELFF.

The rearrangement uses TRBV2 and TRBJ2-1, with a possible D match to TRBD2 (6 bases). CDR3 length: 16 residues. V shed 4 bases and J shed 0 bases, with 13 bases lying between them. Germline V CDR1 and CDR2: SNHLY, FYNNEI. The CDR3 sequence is CASSVPRDFSYNEQFF. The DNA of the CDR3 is TGTGCCAGCAGTGTCCCCCGGGACTTCTCCTACAATGAGCAGTTCTTC.

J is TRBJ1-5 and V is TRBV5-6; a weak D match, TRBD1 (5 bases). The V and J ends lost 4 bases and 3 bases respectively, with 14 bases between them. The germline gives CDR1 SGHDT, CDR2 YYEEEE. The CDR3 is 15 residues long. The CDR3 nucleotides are TGTGCCAGCAGCCCGGGACCCTTCGCCAATCAGCCCCAGCATTTT. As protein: CASSPGPFANQPQHF.

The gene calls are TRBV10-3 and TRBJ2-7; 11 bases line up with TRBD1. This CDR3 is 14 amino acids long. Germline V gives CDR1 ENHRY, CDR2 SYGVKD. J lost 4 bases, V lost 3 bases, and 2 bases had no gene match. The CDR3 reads CAISDGTGGYEQYF. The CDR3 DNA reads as TGTGCCATCAGTGATGGGACAGGGGGGTACGAGCAGTACTTC.

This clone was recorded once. The CDR3 DNA sequence: TGTGCCAGCAGTGGAGGACAGGGACTATCAGATACGCAGTATTTT. Its protein is CASSGGQGLSDTQYF. V usage is TRBV11-3 and J usage is TRBJ2-3; tentative D call: TRBD1 (8 bases). The CDR3 is made up of 15 amino acids. The V end lost 6 bases, the J end lost 4 bases, and 17 bases lay between the germline ends. CDR1 is SGHNT and CDR2 is YENEEA in the germline V gene.

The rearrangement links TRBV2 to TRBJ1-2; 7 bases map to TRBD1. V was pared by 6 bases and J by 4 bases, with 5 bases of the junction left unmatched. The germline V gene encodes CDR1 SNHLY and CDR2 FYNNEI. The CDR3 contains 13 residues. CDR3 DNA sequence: TGTGCCAGCAGGGGGGACAGCGGCTATGGCTACACCTTC. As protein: CASRGDSGYGYTF. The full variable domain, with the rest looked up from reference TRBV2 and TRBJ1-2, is EPEVTQTPSHQVTQMGQEVILRCVPISNHLYFYWYRQILGQKVEFLVSFYNNEISEKSEIFDDQFSVERPDGSNFTLKIRSTKLEDSAMYFCASRGDSGYGYTFGSGTRLTVV.

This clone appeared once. The chain's CDR3 is CASSLGQGVATNEKLFF. CDR3 nucleotides: TGTGCCAGCAGCTTAGGACAGGGGGTGGCAACTAATGAAAAACTGTTTTTT. The rearrangement uses TRBV7-6 and TRBJ1-4; 9 nucleotides agree with TRBD1. With V trimmed by 1 base and J by 0 bases, 3 bases remained unmatched. The length of the CDR3 is 17 residues. Looked up from germline, CDR1 is SGHVS and CDR2 is FNYEAQ.

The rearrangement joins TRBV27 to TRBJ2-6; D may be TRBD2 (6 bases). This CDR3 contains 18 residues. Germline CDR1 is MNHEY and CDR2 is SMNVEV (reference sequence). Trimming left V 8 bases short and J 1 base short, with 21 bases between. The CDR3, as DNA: TGTGCCAGCTTAGGGACTTGGGACGTAGAATCTGGGGCCAACGTCCTGACTTTC. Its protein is CASLGTWDVESGANVLTF. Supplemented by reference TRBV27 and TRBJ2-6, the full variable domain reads EAQVTQNPRYLITVTGKKLTVTCSQNMNHEYMSWYRQDPGLGLRQIYYSMNVEVTDKGDVPEGYKVSRKEKRNFPLILESPSPNQTSLYFCASLGTWDVESGANVLTFGAGSRLTVL.

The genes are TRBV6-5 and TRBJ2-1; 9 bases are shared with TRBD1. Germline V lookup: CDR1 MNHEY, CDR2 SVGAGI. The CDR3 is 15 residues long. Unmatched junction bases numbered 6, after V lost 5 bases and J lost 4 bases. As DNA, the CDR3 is TGTGCCAGCAGTGTCCGGGACAGGGCTTACAATGAGCAGTTCTTC. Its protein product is CASSVRDRAYNEQFF.

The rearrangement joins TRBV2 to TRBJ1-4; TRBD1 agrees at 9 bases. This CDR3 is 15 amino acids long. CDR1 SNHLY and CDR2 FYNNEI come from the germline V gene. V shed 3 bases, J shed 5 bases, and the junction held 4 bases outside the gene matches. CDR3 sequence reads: CASSDRQGGNEKLFF. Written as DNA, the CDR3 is TGTGCCAGCAGTGACAGACAGGGGGGAAATGAAAAACTGTTTTTT.

The CDR3 protein is CASSELDSDGGETQYF. The CDR3 DNA reads TGTGCCAGCAGTGAATTAGATTCGGACGGCGGGGAGACCCAGTACTTC. V usage is TRBV2 and J usage is TRBJ2-5, with D possibly matching TRBD2 (5 bases). Germline-derived CDR1 and CDR2 are SNHLY and FYNNEI. This CDR3 spans 16 amino acids. V was trimmed by 2 bases and J by 5 bases, leaving 18 bases between them. The full variable domain, in which reference TRBV2 and TRBJ2-5 provide the parts outside the CDR3, is EPEVTQTPSHQVTQMGQEVILRCVPISNHLYFYWYRQILGQKVEFLVSFYNNEISEKSEIFDDQFSVERPDGSNFTLKIRSTKLEDSAMYFCASSELDSDGGETQYFGPGTRLLVL.

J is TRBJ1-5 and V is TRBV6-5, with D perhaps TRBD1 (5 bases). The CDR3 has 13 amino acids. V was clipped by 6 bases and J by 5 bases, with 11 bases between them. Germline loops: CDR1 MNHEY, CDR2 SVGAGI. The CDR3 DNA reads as TGTGCCAGCAGCAAAAGGGGAGATCAGCCCCAGCATTTT. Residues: CASSKRGDQPQHF.

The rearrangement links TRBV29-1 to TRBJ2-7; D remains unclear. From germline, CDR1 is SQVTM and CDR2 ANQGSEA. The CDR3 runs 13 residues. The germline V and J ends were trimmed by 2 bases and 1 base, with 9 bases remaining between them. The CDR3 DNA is TGCAGCGTTGAATCTGGCGAGTCCTACGAGCAGTACTTC. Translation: CSVESGESYEQYF.

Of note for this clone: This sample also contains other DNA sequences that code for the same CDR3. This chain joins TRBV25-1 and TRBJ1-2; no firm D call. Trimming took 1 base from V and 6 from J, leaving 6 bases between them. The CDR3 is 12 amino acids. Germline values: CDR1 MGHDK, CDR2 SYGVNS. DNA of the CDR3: TGTGCCAGCAGTGAATGGGTACATGGCTACACCTTC. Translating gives CASSEWVHGYTF.

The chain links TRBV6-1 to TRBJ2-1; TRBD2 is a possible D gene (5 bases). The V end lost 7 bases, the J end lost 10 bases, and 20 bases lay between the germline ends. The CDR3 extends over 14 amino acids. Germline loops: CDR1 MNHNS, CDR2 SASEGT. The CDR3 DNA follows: TGTGCCAGCACAGAGGGTAACTACCAGGCGGAGCAGTTCTTC. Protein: CASTEGNYQAEQFF.